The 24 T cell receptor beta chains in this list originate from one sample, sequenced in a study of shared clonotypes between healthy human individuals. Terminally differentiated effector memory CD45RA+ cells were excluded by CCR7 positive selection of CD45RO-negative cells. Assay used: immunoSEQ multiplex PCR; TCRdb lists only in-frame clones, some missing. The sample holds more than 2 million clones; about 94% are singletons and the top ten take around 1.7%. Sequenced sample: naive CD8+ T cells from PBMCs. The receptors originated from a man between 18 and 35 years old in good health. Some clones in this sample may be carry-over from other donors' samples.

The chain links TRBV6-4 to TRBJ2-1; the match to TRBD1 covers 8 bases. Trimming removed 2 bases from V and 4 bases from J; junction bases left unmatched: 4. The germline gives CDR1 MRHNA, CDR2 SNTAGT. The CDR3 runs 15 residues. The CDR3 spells CASSDRRTGYNEQFF. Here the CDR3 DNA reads TGTGCCAGCAGTGACCGGCGGACAGGGTACAATGAGCAGTTCTTC.

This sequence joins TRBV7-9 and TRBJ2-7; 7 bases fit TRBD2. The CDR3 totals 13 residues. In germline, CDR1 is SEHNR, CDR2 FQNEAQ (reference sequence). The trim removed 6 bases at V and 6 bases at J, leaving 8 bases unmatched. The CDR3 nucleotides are TGTGCCAGCAGTTATCCGGGGGGAGGCGAGCAGTACTTC. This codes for CASSYPGGGEQYF. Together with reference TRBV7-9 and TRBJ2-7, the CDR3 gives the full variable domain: DTGVSQNPRHKITKRGQNVTFRCDPISEHNRLYWYRQTLGQGPEFLTYFQNEAQLEKSRLLSDRFSAERPKGSFSTLEIQRTEQGDSAMYLCASSYPGGGEQYFGPGTRLTVT.

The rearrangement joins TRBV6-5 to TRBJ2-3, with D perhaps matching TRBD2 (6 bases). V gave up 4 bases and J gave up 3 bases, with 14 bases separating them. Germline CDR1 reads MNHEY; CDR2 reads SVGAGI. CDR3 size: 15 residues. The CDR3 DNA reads TGTGCCAGCAGTTCCGGCGCGGGAAGAACAGATACGCAGTATTTT. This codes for CASSSGAGRTDTQYF.

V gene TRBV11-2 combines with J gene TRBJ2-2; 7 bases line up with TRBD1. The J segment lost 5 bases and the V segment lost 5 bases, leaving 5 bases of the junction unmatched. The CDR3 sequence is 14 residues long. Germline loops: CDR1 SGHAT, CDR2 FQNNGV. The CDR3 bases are TGTGCCAGCAGCATCTACAGGGGTACCGGGGAGCTGTTTTTT. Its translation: CASSIYRGTGELFF.

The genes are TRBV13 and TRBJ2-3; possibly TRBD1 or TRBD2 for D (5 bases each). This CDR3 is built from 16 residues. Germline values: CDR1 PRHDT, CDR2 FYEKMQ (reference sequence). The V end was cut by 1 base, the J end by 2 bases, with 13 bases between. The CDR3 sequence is CASSLDRGENTDTQYF. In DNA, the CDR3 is TGTGCCAGCAGCTTAGATAGGGGAGAAAACACAGATACGCAGTATTTT.

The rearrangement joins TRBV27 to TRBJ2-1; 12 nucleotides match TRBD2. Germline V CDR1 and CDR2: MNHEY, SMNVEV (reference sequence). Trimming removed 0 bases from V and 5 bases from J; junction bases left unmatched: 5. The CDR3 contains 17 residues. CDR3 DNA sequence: TGTGCCAGCAGTTTATCCCCGGCTAGCGGGAGGGACAATGAGCAGTTCTTC. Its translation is CASSLSPASGRDNEQFF.

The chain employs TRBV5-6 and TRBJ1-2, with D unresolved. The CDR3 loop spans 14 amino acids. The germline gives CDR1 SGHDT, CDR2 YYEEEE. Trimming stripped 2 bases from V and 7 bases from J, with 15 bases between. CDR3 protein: CASSFVKGGAGYTF. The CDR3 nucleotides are TGTGCCAGCAGCTTTGTTAAGGGTGGCGCTGGCTACACCTTC.

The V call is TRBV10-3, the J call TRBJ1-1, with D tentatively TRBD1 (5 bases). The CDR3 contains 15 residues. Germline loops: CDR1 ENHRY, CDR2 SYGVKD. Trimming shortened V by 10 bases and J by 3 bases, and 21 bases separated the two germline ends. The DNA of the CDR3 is TGTGCCACCGCAAAAAGGGGAGTCCCGCACACTGAAGCTTTCTTT. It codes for CATAKRGVPHTEAFF.

The DNA for the CDR3 is TGTGCCAGTAGGTTTACCGCCGCGAGTCCCTACGAGCAGTACTTC. Translating gives CASRFTAASPYEQYF. The chain employs TRBV19 and TRBJ2-7, with D hard to call. The CDR3 sequence is 15 residues long. CDR1 is LNHDA, CDR2 SQIVND, per germline (reference sequence). Trimming left V 6 bases short and J 2 bases short, with 17 bases between.

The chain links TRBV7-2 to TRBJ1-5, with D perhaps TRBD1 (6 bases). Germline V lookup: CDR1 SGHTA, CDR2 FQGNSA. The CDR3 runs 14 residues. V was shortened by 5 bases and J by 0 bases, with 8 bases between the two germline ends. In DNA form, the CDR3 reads TGTGCCAGCAGCCAGGGGTATAGCAATCAGCCCCAGCATTTT. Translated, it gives CASSQGYSNQPQHF.

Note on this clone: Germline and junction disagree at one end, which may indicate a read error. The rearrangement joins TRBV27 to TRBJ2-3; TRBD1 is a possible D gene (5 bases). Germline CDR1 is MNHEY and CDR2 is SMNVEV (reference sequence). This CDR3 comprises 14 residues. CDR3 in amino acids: CASSSGRVTDAQYF. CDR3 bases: TGTGCCAGCAGTTCAGGCAGGGTCACAGATGCGCAGTATTTT.

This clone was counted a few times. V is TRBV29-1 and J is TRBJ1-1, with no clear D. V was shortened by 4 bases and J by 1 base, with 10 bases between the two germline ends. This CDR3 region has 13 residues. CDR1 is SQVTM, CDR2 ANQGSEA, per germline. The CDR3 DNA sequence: TGCAGCGTTGCCGTAACTGAGAACACTGAAGCTTTCTTT. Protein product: CSVAVTENTEAFF.

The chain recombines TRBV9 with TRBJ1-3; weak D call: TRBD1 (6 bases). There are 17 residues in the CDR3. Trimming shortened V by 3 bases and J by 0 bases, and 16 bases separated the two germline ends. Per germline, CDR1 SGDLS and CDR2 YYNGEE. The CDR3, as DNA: TGTGCCAGCAGCGAGAAAACCGGGACACTCTCTGGAAACACCATATATTTT. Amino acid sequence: CASSEKTGTLSGNTIYF.

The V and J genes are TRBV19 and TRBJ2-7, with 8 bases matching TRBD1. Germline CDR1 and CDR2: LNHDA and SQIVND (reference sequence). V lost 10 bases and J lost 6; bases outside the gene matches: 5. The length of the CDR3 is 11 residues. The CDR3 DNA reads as TGTGCCACTACAGGGGGGCGCGAGCAGTACTTC. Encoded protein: CATTGGREQYF.

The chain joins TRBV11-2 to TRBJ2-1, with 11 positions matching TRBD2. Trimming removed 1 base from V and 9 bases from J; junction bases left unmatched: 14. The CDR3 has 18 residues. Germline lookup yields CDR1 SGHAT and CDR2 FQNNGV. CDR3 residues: CASSLGTLLAGVVFEQFF. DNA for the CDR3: TGTGCCAGCAGCTTAGGGACTCTACTAGCGGGAGTAGTTTTTGAGCAGTTCTTC.

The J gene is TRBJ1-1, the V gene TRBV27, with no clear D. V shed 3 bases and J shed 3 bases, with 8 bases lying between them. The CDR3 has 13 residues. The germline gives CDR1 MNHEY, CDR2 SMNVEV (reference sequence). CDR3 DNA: TGTGCCAGCAGTTTGGCAGGCTACACTGAAGCTTTCTTT. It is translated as CASSLAGYTEAFF.

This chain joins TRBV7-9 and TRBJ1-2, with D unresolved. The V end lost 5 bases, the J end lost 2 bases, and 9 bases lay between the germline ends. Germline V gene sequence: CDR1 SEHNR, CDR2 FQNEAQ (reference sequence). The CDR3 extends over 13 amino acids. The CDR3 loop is CASSLARNYGYTF. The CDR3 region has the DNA TGTGCCAGCAGCCTCGCCAGAAACTATGGCTACACCTTC.

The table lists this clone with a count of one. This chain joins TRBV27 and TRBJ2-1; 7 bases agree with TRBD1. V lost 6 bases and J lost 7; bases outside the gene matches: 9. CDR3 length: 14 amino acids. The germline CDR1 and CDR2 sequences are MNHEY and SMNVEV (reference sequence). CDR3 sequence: CASSPILQGNEQFF. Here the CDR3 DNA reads TGTGCCAGCAGCCCGATTTTACAGGGGAATGAGCAGTTCTTC.

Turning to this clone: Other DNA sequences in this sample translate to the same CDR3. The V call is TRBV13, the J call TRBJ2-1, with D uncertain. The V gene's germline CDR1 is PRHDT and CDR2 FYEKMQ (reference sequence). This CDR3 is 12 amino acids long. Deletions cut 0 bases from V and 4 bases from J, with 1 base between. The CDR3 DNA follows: TGTGCCAGCAGCTTAGGATACAATGAGCAGTTCTTC. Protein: CASSLGYNEQFF.

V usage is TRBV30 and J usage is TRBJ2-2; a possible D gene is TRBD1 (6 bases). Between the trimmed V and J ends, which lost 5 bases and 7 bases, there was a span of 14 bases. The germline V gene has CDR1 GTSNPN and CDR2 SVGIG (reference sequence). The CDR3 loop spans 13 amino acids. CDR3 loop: CAWERDTGGELFF. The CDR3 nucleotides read TGTGCCTGGGAACGGGACACCGGCGGGGAGCTGTTTTTT.

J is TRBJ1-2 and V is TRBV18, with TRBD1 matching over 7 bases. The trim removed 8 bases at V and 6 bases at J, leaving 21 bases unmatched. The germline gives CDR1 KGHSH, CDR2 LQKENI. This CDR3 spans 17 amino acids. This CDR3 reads CASRAPPTGAQGDGYTF. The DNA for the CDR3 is TGTGCCAGCAGGGCCCCCCCTACAGGGGCGCAAGGGGATGGCTACACCTTC.

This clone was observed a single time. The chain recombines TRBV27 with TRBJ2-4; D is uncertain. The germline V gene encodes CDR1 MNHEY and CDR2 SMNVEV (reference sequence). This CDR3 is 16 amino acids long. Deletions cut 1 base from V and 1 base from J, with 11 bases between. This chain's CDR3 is CASSLFQDPAKNIQYF. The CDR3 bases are TGTGCCAGCAGTTTATTTCAGGACCCTGCCAAAAACATTCAGTACTTC.

CDR3 amino acids: CASSPNGPVNEKLFF. In DNA form, the CDR3 reads TGTGCCAGCAGCCCTAATGGACCGGTTAATGAAAAACTGTTTTTT. The chain carries TRBV7-9 and TRBJ1-4; D remains ambiguous. The CDR3 loop spans 15 amino acids. V was clipped by 5 bases and J by 4 bases, with 14 bases between them. The germline gives CDR1 SEHNR, CDR2 FQNEAQ (reference sequence). Using reference TRBV7-9 and TRBJ1-4 for the parts outside the CDR3, the full variable domain is DTGVSQNPRHKITKRGQNVTFRCDPISEHNRLYWYRQTLGQGPEFLTYFQNEAQLEKSRLLSDRFSAERPKGSFSTLEIQRTEQGDSAMYLCASSPNGPVNEKLFFGSGTQLSVL.

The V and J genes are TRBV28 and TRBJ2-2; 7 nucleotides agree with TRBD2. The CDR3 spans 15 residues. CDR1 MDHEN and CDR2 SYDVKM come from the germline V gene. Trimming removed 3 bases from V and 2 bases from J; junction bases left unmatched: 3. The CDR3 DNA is TGTGCCAGCAGTTTTGCGGGGGTTAACACCGGGGAGCTGTTTTTT. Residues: CASSFAGVNTGELFF.